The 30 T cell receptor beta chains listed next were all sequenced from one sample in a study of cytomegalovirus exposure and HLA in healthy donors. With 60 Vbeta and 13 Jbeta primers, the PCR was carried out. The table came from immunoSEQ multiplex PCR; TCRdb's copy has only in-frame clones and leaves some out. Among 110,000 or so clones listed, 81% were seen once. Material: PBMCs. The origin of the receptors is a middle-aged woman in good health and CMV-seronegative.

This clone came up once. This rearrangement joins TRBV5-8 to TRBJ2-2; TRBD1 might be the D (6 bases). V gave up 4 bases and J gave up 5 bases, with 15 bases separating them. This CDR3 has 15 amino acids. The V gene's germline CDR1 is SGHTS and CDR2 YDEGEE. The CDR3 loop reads CASSTRQVTTGELFF. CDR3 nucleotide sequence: TGTGCCAGCAGCACGAGACAGGTTACTACCGGGGAGCTGTTTTTT.

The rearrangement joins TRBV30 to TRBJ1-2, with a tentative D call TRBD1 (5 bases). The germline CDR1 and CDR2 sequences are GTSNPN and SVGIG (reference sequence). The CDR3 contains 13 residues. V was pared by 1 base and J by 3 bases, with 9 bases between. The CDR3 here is CAWSALGDYGYTF. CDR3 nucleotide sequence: TGTGCCTGGAGTGCATTAGGGGACTATGGCTACACCTTC.

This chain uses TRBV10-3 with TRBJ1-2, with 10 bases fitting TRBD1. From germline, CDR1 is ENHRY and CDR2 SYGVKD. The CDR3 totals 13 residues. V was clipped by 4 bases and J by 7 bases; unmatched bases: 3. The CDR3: CAISGQGASGYTF. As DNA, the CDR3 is TGTGCCATCAGTGGACAGGGGGCTAGTGGCTACACCTTC.

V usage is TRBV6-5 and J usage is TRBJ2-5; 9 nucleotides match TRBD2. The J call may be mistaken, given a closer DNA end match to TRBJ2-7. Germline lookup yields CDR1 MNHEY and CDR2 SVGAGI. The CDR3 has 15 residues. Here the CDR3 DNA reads TGTGCCAGCACCTCTTCGGGCGGGAGGGCCTACGAGCAGTACTTC. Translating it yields CASTSSGGRAYEQYF.

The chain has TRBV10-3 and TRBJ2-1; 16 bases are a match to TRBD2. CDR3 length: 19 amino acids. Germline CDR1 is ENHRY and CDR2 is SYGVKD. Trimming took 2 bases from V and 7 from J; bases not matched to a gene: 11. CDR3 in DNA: TGTGCCATCAGTGAGCACCGGCCGGGACTAGCGGGGGGGCTAAATGAGCAGTTCTTC. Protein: CAISEHRPGLAGGLNEQFF.

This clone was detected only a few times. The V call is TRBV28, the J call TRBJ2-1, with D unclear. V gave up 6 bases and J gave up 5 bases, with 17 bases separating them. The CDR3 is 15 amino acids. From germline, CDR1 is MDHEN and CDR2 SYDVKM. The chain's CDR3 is CASSPTRGYDNEQFF. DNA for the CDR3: TGTGCCAGCAGCCCCACGCGCGGATATGACAATGAGCAGTTCTTC.

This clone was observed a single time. The CDR3 loop is CASSVLGTSTSGGASSYEQYF. CDR3 DNA sequence: TGTGCCAGCAGCGTACTGGGGACTTCGACTAGCGGGGGGGCTAGCTCCTACGAGCAGTACTTC. This chain links TRBV9 with TRBJ2-7; 14 bases are shared with TRBD2. J lost 0 bases, V lost 1 base, and 15 bases had no gene match. The CDR3 totals 21 residues. Looked up from germline, CDR1 is SGDLS and CDR2 is YYNGEE.

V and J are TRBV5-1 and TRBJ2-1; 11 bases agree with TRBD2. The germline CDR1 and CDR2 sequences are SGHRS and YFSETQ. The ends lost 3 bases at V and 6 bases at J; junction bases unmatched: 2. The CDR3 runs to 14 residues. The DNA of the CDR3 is TGCGCCAGCAGCTCCGGACTAGCGGGCAATGAGCAGTTCTTC. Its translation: CASSSGLAGNEQFF. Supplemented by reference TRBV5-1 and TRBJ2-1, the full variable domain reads KAGVTQTPRYLIKTRGQQVTLSCSPISGHRSVSWYQQTPGQGLQFLFEYFSETQRNKGNFPGRFSGRQFSNSRSEMNVSTLELGDSALYLCASSSGLAGNEQFFGPGTRLTVL.

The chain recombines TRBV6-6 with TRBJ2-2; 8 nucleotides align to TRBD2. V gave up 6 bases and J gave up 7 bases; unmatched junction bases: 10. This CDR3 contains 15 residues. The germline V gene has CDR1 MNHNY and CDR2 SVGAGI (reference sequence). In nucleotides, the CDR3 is TGTGCCAGCAGGAGTGCGGGGGGCCGAGGCGGGGAGCTGTTTTTT. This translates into CASRSAGGRGGELFF.

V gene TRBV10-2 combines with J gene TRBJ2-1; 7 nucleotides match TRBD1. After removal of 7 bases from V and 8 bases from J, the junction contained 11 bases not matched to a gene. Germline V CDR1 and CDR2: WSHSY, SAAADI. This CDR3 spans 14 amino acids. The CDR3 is CASTYGTVNDEQFF. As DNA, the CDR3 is TGCGCCAGCACCTACGGGACAGTGAACGATGAGCAGTTCTTC.

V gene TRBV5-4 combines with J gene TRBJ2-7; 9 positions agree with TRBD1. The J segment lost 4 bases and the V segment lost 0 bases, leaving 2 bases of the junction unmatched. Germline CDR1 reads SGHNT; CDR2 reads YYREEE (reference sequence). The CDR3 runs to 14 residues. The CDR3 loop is CASSLGDREYEQYF. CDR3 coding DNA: TGTGCCAGCAGCTTGGGGGACAGGGAATACGAGCAGTACTTC.

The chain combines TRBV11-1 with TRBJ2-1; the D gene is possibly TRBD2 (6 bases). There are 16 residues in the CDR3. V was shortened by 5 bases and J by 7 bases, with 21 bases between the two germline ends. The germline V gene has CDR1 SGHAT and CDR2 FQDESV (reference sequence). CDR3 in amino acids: CASSLSGEKYRNEQFF. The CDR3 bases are TGTGCCAGCAGCCTCTCGGGGGAGAAATATAGGAATGAGCAGTTCTTC.

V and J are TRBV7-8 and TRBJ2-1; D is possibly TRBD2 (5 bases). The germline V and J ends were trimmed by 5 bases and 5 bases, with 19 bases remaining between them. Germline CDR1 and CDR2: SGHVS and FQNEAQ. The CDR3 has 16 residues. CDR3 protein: CASSPTPLAGDNEQFF. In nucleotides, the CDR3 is TGTGCCAGCAGCCCAACCCCCCTCGCGGGTGACAATGAGCAGTTCTTC.

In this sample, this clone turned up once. CDR3 DNA: TGTGCCACCAGCAGAAGTCGACAGGGTCCCTACGAGCAGTACTTC. Its translation: CATSRSRQGPYEQYF. The V and J genes are TRBV15 and TRBJ2-5; 7 bases agree with TRBD1. TRBJ2-7 matches the DNA end more closely, so the J call is doubtful. Germline V gene sequence: CDR1 LNHNV, CDR2 YYDKDF (reference sequence). The CDR3 length is 15 residues.

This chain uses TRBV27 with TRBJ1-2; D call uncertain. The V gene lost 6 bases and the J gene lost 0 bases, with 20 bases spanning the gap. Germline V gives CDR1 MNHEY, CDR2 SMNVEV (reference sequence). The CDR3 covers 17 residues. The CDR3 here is CASRSKATPSTNYGYTF. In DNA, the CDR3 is TGTGCCAGCAGGTCCAAGGCGACACCAAGTACTAACTATGGCTACACCTTC.

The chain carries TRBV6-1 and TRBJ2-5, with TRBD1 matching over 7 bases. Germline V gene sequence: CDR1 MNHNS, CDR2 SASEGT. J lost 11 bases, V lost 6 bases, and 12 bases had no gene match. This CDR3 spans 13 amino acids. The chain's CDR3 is CASRGDSVSKQYF. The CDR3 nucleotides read TGTGCCAGCAGGGGGGACAGTGTTTCTAAGCAGTACTTC.

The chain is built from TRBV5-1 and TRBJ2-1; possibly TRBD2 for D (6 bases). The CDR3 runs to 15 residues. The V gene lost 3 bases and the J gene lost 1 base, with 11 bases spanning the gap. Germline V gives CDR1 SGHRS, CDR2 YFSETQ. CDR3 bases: TGCGCCAGCAGCTGGGGCCGGGAGTCCTACAATGAGCAGTTCTTC. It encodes CASSWGRESYNEQFF.

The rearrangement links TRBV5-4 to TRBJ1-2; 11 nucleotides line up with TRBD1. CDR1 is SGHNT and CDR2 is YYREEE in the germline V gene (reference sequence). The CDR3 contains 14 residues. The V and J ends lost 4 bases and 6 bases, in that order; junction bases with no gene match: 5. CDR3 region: CASSSRTGGDGYTF. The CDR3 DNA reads TGTGCCAGCAGCAGCCGGACAGGGGGCGATGGCTACACCTTC.

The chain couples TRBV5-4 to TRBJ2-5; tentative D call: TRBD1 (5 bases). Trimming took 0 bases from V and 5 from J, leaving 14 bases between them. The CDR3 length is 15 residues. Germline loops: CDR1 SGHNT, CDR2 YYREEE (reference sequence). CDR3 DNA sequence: TGTGCCAGCAGCTTGGGGGGCCAGGGTTGGGAGACCCAGTACTTC. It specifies CASSLGGQGWETQYF.

CDR3 bases: TGCGCCAGCAGCCAAGAGGGGCTGGGAGCTTTCTTT. As protein: CASSQEGLGAFF. The chain recombines TRBV4-1 with TRBJ1-1; the D gene is possibly TRBD1 (5 bases). Trimming removed 0 bases from V and 10 bases from J, with 9 bases in between. Germline CDR1 is MGHRA and CDR2 is YSYEKL. The CDR3 extends over 12 amino acids.

In nucleotides, the CDR3 is TGCGCCAGTACTAGCGGCTATGCCAACTACGAGCAGTACTTC. Translation gives CASTSGYANYEQYF. The chain uses TRBV10-2 and TRBJ2-7; 8 bases fit TRBD2. Germline V gene sequence: CDR1 WSHSY, CDR2 SAAADI. V lost 9 bases to trimming and J lost 3 bases; unmatched junction nucleotides: 10. The CDR3 has 14 residues.

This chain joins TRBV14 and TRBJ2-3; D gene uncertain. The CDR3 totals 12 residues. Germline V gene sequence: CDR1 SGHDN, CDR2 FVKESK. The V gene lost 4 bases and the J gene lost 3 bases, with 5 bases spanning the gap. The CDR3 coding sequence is TGTGCCAGCAGCCTGAGTACAGATACGCAGTATTTT. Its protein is CASSLSTDTQYF.

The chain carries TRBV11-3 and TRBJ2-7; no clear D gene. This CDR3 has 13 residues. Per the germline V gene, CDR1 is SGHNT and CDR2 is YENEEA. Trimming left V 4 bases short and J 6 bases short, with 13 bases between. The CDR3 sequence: CASSSGGPGEQYF. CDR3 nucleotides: TGTGCCAGCAGCTCCGGCGGCCCGGGCGAGCAGTACTTC.

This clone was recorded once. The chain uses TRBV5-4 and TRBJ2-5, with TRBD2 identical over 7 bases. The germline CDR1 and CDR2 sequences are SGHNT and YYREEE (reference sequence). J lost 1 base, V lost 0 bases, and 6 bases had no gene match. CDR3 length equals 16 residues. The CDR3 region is CASSLELQRGQETQYF. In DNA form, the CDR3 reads TGTGCCAGCAGCTTGGAATTGCAGCGGGGCCAAGAGACCCAGTACTTC.

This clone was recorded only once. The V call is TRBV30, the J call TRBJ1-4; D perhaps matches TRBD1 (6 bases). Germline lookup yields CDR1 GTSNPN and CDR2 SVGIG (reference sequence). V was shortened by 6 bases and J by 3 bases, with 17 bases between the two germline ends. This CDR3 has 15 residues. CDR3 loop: CACQPSGAPNEKLFF. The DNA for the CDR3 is TGTGCCTGCCAACCCTCAGGGGCTCCTAATGAAAAACTGTTTTTT.

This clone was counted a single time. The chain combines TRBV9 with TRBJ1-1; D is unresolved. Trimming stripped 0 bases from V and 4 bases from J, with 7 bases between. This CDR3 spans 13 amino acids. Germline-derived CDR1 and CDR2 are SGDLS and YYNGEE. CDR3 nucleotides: TGTGCCAGCAGCGTAGGGGCAGGCACTGAAGCTTTCTTT. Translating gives CASSVGAGTEAFF.

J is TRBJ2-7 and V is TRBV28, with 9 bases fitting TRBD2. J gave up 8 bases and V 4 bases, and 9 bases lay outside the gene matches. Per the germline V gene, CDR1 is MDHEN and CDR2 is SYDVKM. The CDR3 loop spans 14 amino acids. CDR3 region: CASSYAISGSKQYF. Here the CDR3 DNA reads TGTGCCAGCAGTTACGCTATTAGCGGGAGTAAGCAGTACTTC.

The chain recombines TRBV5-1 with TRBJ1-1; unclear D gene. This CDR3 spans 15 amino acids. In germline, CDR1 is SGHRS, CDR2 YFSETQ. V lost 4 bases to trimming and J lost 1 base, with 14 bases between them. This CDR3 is CASSKREQPNTEAFF. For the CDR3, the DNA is TGCGCCAGCAGCAAAAGGGAGCAGCCGAACACTGAAGCTTTCTTT.

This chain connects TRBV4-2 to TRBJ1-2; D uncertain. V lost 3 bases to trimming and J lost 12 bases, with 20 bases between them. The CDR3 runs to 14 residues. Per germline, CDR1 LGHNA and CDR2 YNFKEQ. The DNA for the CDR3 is TGTGCCAGCAGCCATTCCGGAGAACAGACCGGGAACACCTTC. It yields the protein CASSHSGEQTGNTF.

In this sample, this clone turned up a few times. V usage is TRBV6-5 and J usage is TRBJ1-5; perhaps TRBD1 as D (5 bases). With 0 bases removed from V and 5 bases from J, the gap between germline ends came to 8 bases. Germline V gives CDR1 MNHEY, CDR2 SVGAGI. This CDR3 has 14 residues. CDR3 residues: CASSYSGGDQPQHF. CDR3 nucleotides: TGTGCCAGCAGTTACTCGGGAGGGGATCAGCCCCAGCATTTT.